Below are 2 T cell receptor beta chains sequenced from a single sample in a study of vaccination and CD4 T cells after COVID-19 (dated 2022 in TCRdb). Library prep was done by PCR. The sequencer was an Illumina iSeq 100. DNA from cultured CD4+ T cells underwent TCR sequencing with the Oncomine TCR Beta short-read assay at the Johns Hopkins FTIC core. The public reads were reanalyzed by TCRdb: fastp trimming at Q25, MiXCR alignment, in-frame beta chains only. Rows matching on CDR3 protein sequence are summarized as one entry with the most common DNA and genes. The sample table lists about 14,000 distinct CDR3 sequences, 53% of them with a count of one. The leading ten clones occupy roughly 12% of the sample. No antigen is known for these receptors. The treatment or condition label corresponds to: approximately nine-day PBMC culture with coronavirus spike peptide pools or control peptides (ViraFEST assay).

Input material: CD4+ T cells from blood, cultured in vitro. The receptors come from a human donor who had recovered from COVID-19.

The gene calls are TRBV10-3 and TRBJ2-2; D possibly corresponds to TRBD2 (6 bases). CDR1 and CDR2 from the germline V gene are ENHRY and SYGVKD. CDR3 length: 16 residues. The V end was cut by 0 bases, the J end by 2 bases, with 10 bases between. CDR3 nucleotides: TGTGCCATCAGTGAGTCTGGGCGGGAAAACACCGGGGAGCTGTTTTTT. It encodes CAISESGRENTGELFF.

By sample share, this clonotype is medium-sized. The chain uses TRBV20-1 and TRBJ1-5; 9 bases align to TRBD1. The CDR3 is 14 residues long. J was trimmed by 6 bases and V by 6 bases; bases with no gene match: 9. From germline, CDR1 is DFQATT and CDR2 SNEGSKA (reference sequence). This CDR3 is CSANSGTGIQPQHF. CDR3 nucleotide sequence: TGCAGTGCAAACTCCGGGACAGGGATTCAGCCCCAGCATTTT.